The clone carrying this TCR beta chain came up a few times. These data are taken from a study of blood T cell repertoires in COVID-19. TCRdb keeps only in-frame clones here, not all; method: immunoSEQ multiplex PCR. The table shows approximately 96,000 clones, with roughly 80% occurring only once. The receptor's source is a woman aged 80 or older with acute or convalescent COVID-19. The sequencing sample was made of peripheral blood.

The DNA for the CDR3 is TGTGCCAGCAGAGGGGACAAATTGAGCTATGGCTACACCTTC. Translation: CASRGDKLSYGYTF. The chain combines TRBV2 with TRBJ1-2, with D possibly matching TRBD1 (6 bases). Trimming removed 6 bases at V and 4 bases at J, with 15 bases between. The CDR3 loop spans 14 amino acids. Germline CDR1 SNHLY, CDR2 FYNNEI.